This T cell receptor beta chain was recovered during a study of shared clonotypes between healthy human individuals (dated by TCRdb to about 2020). At the level of the whole study: A couple of women and a few men aged 18 to 49 years were included in the cohort. For each donor, CD4 naive and CD4 memory were each run on three plates, CD8 naive on two plates, and CD8 memory on one plate. Blood TCR repertoires of roughly five healthy adults were deeply sequenced to estimate repertoire size and the extent of clonotype sharing between individuals. Libraries were prepared and TCR repertoires were sequenced by different laboratories using diverse techniques, in order to increase sequencing depth and limit assay-specific biases. Leukapheresis yielded between about 0.9 and 9.5 billion PBMCs per donor.

Points the paper makes about the study in general: Larger estimated clonotype richness was generally found for naive subsets than for memory subsets. Higher generation probabilities were observed for clonotypes shared by all four sorted-subset donors than for non-shared clonotypes. Because the study included only a small number of donors, the genetic and exposure-history diversity represented was limited. Incomplete sequencing was indicated by rarefaction of sorted-subset datasets, despite the large sequencing depth. Sharing across a few donors was observed for approximately 5% of naive CD4, 3.5% of naive CD8, about 2.3% of memory CD4, and about 0.38% of memory CD8 clonotypes. Sampling was limited to blood, and TCR repertoires in tissue likely differ from TCR repertoires in blood. Pairwise subsampling indicated that sequencing depth was expected to affect the degree of clonotype sharing among donors.

Regarding this clone: Its antigen remains unidentified. One base away there is no much larger clone; base qualities are not given.

The donors were healthy, HIV-negative adults who had no recently reported acute infections or vaccinations. Every donor was a Caucasian adult residing in Nashville, Tennessee, USA. CD4+ T cells were enriched by magnetic negative selection; naive cells were then positively selected on CD45RA, and the negative fraction formed the memory subset. Blood was obtained by leukapheresis, after which PBMCs were separated by Ficoll-Histopaque density gradient centrifugation and cryopreserved in liquid nitrogen vapor phase. Analytical flow cytometry was used to check the purity and quantity of each magnetically sorted T cell population. Each sorted fraction had its genomic DNA isolated and then quantified by UV absorbance on a Nanodrop 2000c. Using the deep immunoSEQ assay, multiplex PCR amplified TCR CDR3 regions from genomic DNA. Genomic DNA extracted from each cell subset was distributed evenly over all wells of several immunoSEQ 96-well plates, and each plate served as one replicate. For sorted subsets, about 210 ng of genomic DNA, equivalent to 25,000 to 35,000 T cell genomes, went into each replicate PCR. Purified libraries were quantified with a Qubit 3.0 fluorometer, sized on a Bioanalyzer 2100, and re-quantified with the KAPA Library Quantification kit. Every immunoSEQ 96-well plate was sequenced on a dedicated single-read 150-cycle Illumina NextSeq 550 flow cell. Turning to the authors' computational methods: Because only junctional sequences without quality scores were contained in the immunoSEQ output, filtering matching that applied to full-length reads could not be performed. Sequences were annotated with PyIR, a Python wrapper for IgBLAST v1.9, and V/J genes and CDR3 were assigned using IMGT germline references. Reads with weak V/J assignments (E-value above 1e-6), missing CDR3, stop codons, out-of-frame junctions, or ambiguous translated residues were removed. V3J clonotypes were defined as sequences sharing an identical inferred V gene, J gene, and CDR3 amino acid sequence. To compute the percentage overlap between repertoires, the number of shared unique clonotypes was divided by the size of the smaller repertoire. Repertoire richness was assessed with RTK rarefaction, the Chao1 estimator, and Recon v2.1 estimates of unobserved clonotypes. Generation probabilities for all TCRbeta clonotypes obtained by the gDNA method from a handful of donors were computed using OLGA. The immuneACCESS repertoire file appears here via TCRdb, limited to in-frame rearrangements. These files lack a portion of the clones; in checked studies, under half of the deficit traces to unresolved V genes, and the cause of the others is not known. V and J calls plus clone size are reproduced from that table; the DNA served to infer D and trimming. The sample table holds hundreds of thousands of clones, of which around three quarters were seen once. The ten largest clones capture roughly 1.9% of the sample.

The germline V gene provides CDR1 WSHSY and CDR2 SAAADI. The CDR3 covers 15 residues, taking in both the cysteine and the phenylalanine. This entry keeps only the CDR3 DNA: 45 bases, framed from base 1. From V the trimming removes 6 bases and from J it removes 8 bases, while the gene matches leave 8 bases of the junction unaccounted for. The chain couples TRBV10-2 to TRBJ2-1; TRBD2 agrees with 12 junctional bases. This TCR was sampled from a woman under 40 in good health. Input material: memory CD4+ T cells sorted from blood. The sample's cell subset or site label is to be understood as: CD45RA-negative fraction. The CDR3 corresponds to CASREGLAGRYEQFF. The nucleotide sequence reads as follows: TGCGCCAGCAGGGAAGGACTAGCGGGGAGATATGAGCAGTTCTTC.